The text below deals with one T cell receptor (beta chain). The antigen is undetermined. Germline V gene data show CDR1 as LGHNA and CDR2 as YSLEER. Trimming took 0 bases from V and 4 from J; bases not matched to a gene: 7. The CDR3 has 16 amino acids. The time point is: newly diagnosed, previously untreated cHL patient sample. CD8+ T cell isolation from thawed PBMCs was performed by magnetic negative selection. For comparison, PBMCs from newly diagnosed, untreated classical Hodgkin lymphoma were used. Assay used: immunoSEQ multiplex PCR; TCRdb lists only in-frame clones, some missing. Of under 9,500 clones listed, about 90% are singletons. This record belongs to a study of PD-1 blockade in classical Hodgkin lymphoma. Notes on the study in general: When set against healthy donors, newly diagnosed patients were reported to show lower baseline TCR diversity. Why repertoires differed is undefined; disease activity or prior therapy possibly contributed.

The sequencing input was CD8+ T cells from blood. The rearrangement uses TRBV4-3 and TRBJ2-7, with TRBD2 matching over 9 bases. The clonotype originates from a human donor with classical Hodgkin lymphoma. This CDR3 is CASSQDYRLAAYEQYF. CDR3 coding DNA: TGCGCCAGCAGCCAAGATTATCGACTAGCGGCGTACGAGCAGTACTTC.